The rows below give T cell receptor beta chains drawn from one sample of a study of T cells after yellow fever vaccination. MiXCR was run by TCRdb on the 5' RACE reads, yielding one entry per CDR3 protein. The table lists about 260,000 distinct CDR3 sequences, 3.6% of them singletons, with around 20% in the top ten. The sequences come from PBMCs, collected 15 days after the yellow fever booster vaccination. The source is a man younger than 35 who received the YFV17D yellow fever vaccine. Each CDR3 is given with its conserved first and last residue. The D gene is left open where the match is weak. Some rows mark clone size as missing; the rest say once, few, many or name a class of expanded clone.

CDR3 length: 24
D gene: NA
clone size: many
V gene: TRBV12-3/TRBV12-4
J gene: TRBJ1-5
CDR3 DNA: TGTGCCAGCAGTTTCAGGCAGGGTTATCCCCCACGAATGGGGCGGCCCGACGCAGGTCAGCCCCAGCATTTT
CDR3 protein: CASSFRQGYPPRMGRPDAGQPQHF

CDR3 length: 15
D gene: NA
clone size: many
V gene: TRBV6-5
J gene: TRBJ2-1
CDR3 DNA: TGTGCCAGCAGTTACTCAAGCGGCACCTACAATGAGCAGTTCTTC
CDR3 protein: CASSYSSGTYNEQFF

CDR3 length: 18
D gene: TRBD2
clone size: many
V gene: TRBV12-3/TRBV12-4
J gene: TRBJ2-7
CDR3 DNA: TGTGCCAGCAGTTCCGGGACTAGCGGGGGATGGTCCGCAAACGAGCAGTACTTC
CDR3 protein: CASSSGTSGGWSANEQYF

CDR3 length: 14
D gene: TRBD1
clone size: NA
V gene: TRBV29-1
J gene: TRBJ1-1
CDR3 DNA: TGCAGCGTAACCCAGGGGGCCACGAACACTGAAGCTTTCTTT
CDR3 protein: CSVTQGATNTEAFF

CDR3 length: 17
D gene: NA
clone size: many
V gene: TRBV3-1
J gene: TRBJ1-5
CDR3 DNA: TGTGCCAGCAGCCAATCTAGGCTGGGGGCAGGCAATCAGCCCCAGCATTTT
CDR3 protein: CASSQSRLGAGNQPQHF

CDR3 length: 15
D gene: NA
clone size: many
V gene: TRBV5-1
J gene: TRBJ1-1
CDR3 DNA: TGCGCCAGCAGCACGCTAGCAGGGATGAACACTGAAGCTTTCTTT
CDR3 protein: CASSTLAGMNTEAFF

CDR3 length: 13
D gene: TRBD1
clone size: few
V gene: TRBV29-1
J gene: TRBJ1-1
CDR3 DNA: TGCAGCCCCGATAACAGGGGAAAAACTGAAGCTTTCTTT
CDR3 protein: CSPDNRGKTEAFF

CDR3 length: 14
D gene: TRBD2
clone size: many
V gene: TRBV2
J gene: TRBJ2-3
CDR3 DNA: TGTGCCAGCACCCTAGCGGGGCTGGGGGATACGCAGTATTTT
CDR3 protein: CASTLAGLGDTQYF

CDR3 length: 16
D gene: TRBD1
clone size: NA
V gene: TRBV11-3
J gene: TRBJ1-3
CDR3 DNA: TGTGCCAGCAGCGATCGGGACAGGGACTCTGGAAACACCATATATTTT
CDR3 protein: CASSDRDRDSGNTIYF

CDR3 length: 15
D gene: TRBD1
clone size: many
V gene: TRBV7-3
J gene: TRBJ2-3
CDR3 DNA: TGTGCCAGCAGCCCCGGGACAGGGGGCGCAGATACGCAGTATTTT
CDR3 protein: CASSPGTGGADTQYF

CDR3 length: 16
D gene: TRBD2
clone size: many
V gene: TRBV19
J gene: TRBJ2-1
CDR3 DNA: TGTGCCAGTAGTATTTATGGGACTAGCGGTTACAATGAGCAGTTCTTC
CDR3 protein: CASSIYGTSGYNEQFF